Below, 28 T cell receptor beta chains from the same sample are listed, as sequenced in a study of cytomegalovirus exposure and HLA in healthy donors. The PCR made use of 60 Vbeta and 13 Jbeta primers. Repertoires were generated with immunoSEQ multiplex PCR, while TCRdb's copy carries only in-frame clones and drops some. The table shows approximately 120,000 clones, with 78% occurring only once. The sample taken for sequencing was PBMCs. These receptors all stem from a woman in her forties in good health and CMV-seronegative.

The chain recombines TRBV6-1 with TRBJ2-2; 12 nucleotides match TRBD1. With 6 bases clipped from V and 9 bases from J, the junction kept 8 bases outside the gene matches. The germline CDR1 and CDR2 sequences are MNHNS and SASEGT. The CDR3 consists of 15 residues. The CDR3 DNA follows: TGTGCCAGCAGGGCCCCGGGACAGGGGGCGTGGGAGCTGTTTTTT. Residues: CASRAPGQGAWELFF.

Comment on this clone: The sample has other DNA sequences that encode this CDR3 too. The genes are TRBV28 and TRBJ1-5; no firm D call. There are 13 residues in the CDR3. V dropped 6 bases and J dropped 0 bases, with 6 bases sitting between them. CDR1 and CDR2 from the germline V gene are MDHEN and SYDVKM. The CDR3 protein is CASRLYSNQPQHF. The CDR3, as DNA: TGTGCCAGCAGACTCTATAGCAATCAGCCCCAGCATTTT.

The rearrangement joins TRBV11-2 to TRBJ2-2; TRBD2 matches 9 bases. CDR1 is SGHAT, CDR2 FQNNGV, per germline. The J segment lost 7 bases and the V segment lost 3 bases, leaving 6 bases of the junction unmatched. The CDR3 extends over 15 amino acids. For the CDR3, the DNA is TGTGCCAGCAGCTTTAGCGGGAGAGGGATCGGGGAGCTGTTTTTT. Protein sequence: CASSFSGRGIGELFF.

This clone has only a few counts. The chain links TRBV18 to TRBJ2-2; D is possibly TRBD1 (7 bases). The V end lost 1 base, the J end lost 1 base, and 13 bases lay between the germline ends. This CDR3 is built from 17 residues. The germline V gene has CDR1 KGHSH and CDR2 LQKENI. For the CDR3, the DNA is TGTGCCAGCTCACCACGCGGGGACAGCCAGAACACCGGGGAGCTGTTTTTT. This encodes CASSPRGDSQNTGELFF.

The chain couples TRBV5-1 to TRBJ2-5; TRBD1 matches 8 bases. The CDR3 has 14 residues. Trimming at V came to 4 bases and at J to 2 bases, leaving 4 bases not matched to a gene. Germline values: CDR1 SGHRS, CDR2 YFSETQ. The CDR3 is CASSPGQGQETQYF. The CDR3 DNA is TGCGCCAGCAGCCCCGGACAGGGACAAGAGACCCAGTACTTC.

V is TRBV5-1 and J is TRBJ2-7; 10 positions match TRBD2. V lost 1 base and J lost 3; bases outside the gene matches: 13. The CDR3 length is 18 residues. Germline assignment: CDR1 SGHRS and CDR2 YFSETQ. The CDR3: CASSLTGVSLAGVYEQYF. As DNA, the CDR3 is TGCGCCAGCAGCTTGACAGGGGTTAGCCTAGCGGGAGTCTACGAGCAGTACTTC.

The chain couples TRBV4-1 to TRBJ2-3; 9 bases map to TRBD2. The germline V gene encodes CDR1 MGHRA and CDR2 YSYEKL. CDR3 length equals 16 residues. V shed 0 bases and J 3 bases; nucleotides not matched to a gene: 4. Here the CDR3 reads CASSQDRLAGTDTQYF. CDR3 nucleotides: TGCGCCAGCAGCCAAGATAGGCTAGCGGGGACAGATACGCAGTATTTT.

This clone was counted once. The CDR3 region has the DNA TGTGCCAGCAGTGAAGCGGGGCTCTACGAGCAGTACTTC. Its translation is CASSEAGLYEQYF. This chain connects TRBV2 to TRBJ2-7; tentative D call: TRBD1 (5 bases). The CDR3 consists of 13 residues. The V gene lost 0 bases and the J gene lost 3 bases, with 6 bases spanning the gap. CDR1 and CDR2 (germline): SNHLY, FYNNEI.

The chain carries TRBV28 and TRBJ2-3, with D maybe TRBD2 (6 bases). Per germline, CDR1 MDHEN and CDR2 SYDVKM. The CDR3 is 13 residues long. The V end was cut by 4 bases, the J end by 1 base, with 6 bases between. The CDR3 loop reads CASSSGGTDTQYF. DNA for the CDR3: TGTGCCAGCAGTTCGGGGGGCACAGATACGCAGTATTTT.

The gene calls are TRBV2 and TRBJ2-2; 11 bases are a match to TRBD2. The CDR3 length is 16 residues. Unmatched junction bases numbered 9, after V lost 9 bases and J lost 3 bases. Germline V gene lookup returns CDR1 SNHLY and CDR2 FYNNEI. The CDR3 region has the DNA TGTGCCAGGACCTTTAGCGGGAGGGCCTACACCGGGGAGCTGTTTTTT. It specifies CARTFSGRAYTGELFF.

The V call is TRBV7-2, the J call TRBJ1-1; tentatively, D is TRBD1 (6 bases). V was pared by 1 base and J by 4 bases, with 10 bases between. Germline CDR1 and CDR2: SGHTA and FQGNSA. The CDR3 extends over 14 amino acids. Written as DNA, the CDR3 is TGTGCCAGCAGCTTAGAGCTGGGGGCCACTGAAGCTTTCTTT. This gives the protein CASSLELGATEAFF.

Worth noting for this clone: One junction end disagrees with the germline gene, perhaps due to a read error. The chain has TRBV19 and TRBJ2-6; D possibly corresponds to TRBD1 (5 bases). Germline lookup yields CDR1 LNHDA and CDR2 SQIVND (reference sequence). The CDR3 runs to 13 residues. Here the CDR3 reads CASTVSGANVPTF. CDR3 coding DNA: TGTGCCAGTACCGTCTCTGGGGCCAACGTCCCGACTTTC.

V gene TRBV11-2 combines with J gene TRBJ1-2, with TRBD1 identical over 8 bases. J gave up 4 bases and V 3 bases, and 7 bases lay outside the gene matches. The CDR3 is 15 amino acids. CDR1 is SGHAT and CDR2 is FQNNGV in the germline V gene. CDR3 in amino acids: CASSLEGQARYGYTF. Written as DNA, the CDR3 is TGTGCCAGCAGCTTGGAGGGACAGGCTCGCTATGGCTACACCTTC. Drawing the rest from reference TRBV11-2 and TRBJ1-2, the complete variable domain is EAGVAQSPRYKIIEKRQSVAFWCNPISGHATLYWYQQILGQGPKLLIQFQNNGVVDDSQLPKDRFSAERLKGVDSTLKIQPAKLEDSAVYLCASSLEGQARYGYTFGSGTRLTVV.

This clone occurred once. The gene calls are TRBV27 and TRBJ2-5; maybe TRBD2 (6 bases). The CDR3 has 13 amino acids. V was pared by 6 bases and J by 4 bases, with 12 bases between. Looked up from germline, CDR1 is MNHEY and CDR2 is SMNVEV (reference sequence). The CDR3, as DNA: TGTGCCAGCAGCCTTAGGAGGGGAGAGACCCAGTACTTC. Translation gives CASSLRRGETQYF.

The chain is built from TRBV2 and TRBJ2-3, with 9 nucleotides matching TRBD1. J lost 4 bases, V lost 6 bases, and 5 bases had no gene match. CDR1 is SNHLY, CDR2 FYNNEI, per germline. This CDR3 is 14 amino acids long. The DNA of the CDR3 is TGTGCCAGCAGCCCGGACAGGGGTGCAGATACGCAGTATTTT. This translates into CASSPDRGADTQYF.

The chain uses TRBV7-9 and TRBJ1-2; D perhaps matches TRBD1 (6 bases). The V and J ends lost 1 base and 8 bases respectively, with 20 bases between them. The CDR3 is 16 amino acids. The germline gives CDR1 SEHNR, CDR2 FQNEAQ (reference sequence). For the CDR3, the DNA is TGTGCCAGCAGCTTAGGCTGGCAACAGGGTTCGGGCGGCTACACCTTC. Protein product: CASSLGWQQGSGGYTF.

The V gene is TRBV27, the J gene TRBJ2-7; TRBD1 matches 8 bases. The length of the CDR3 is 13 residues. V lost 7 bases and J lost 3; bases outside the gene matches: 5. Per germline, CDR1 MNHEY and CDR2 SMNVEV (reference sequence). The chain's CDR3 is CASTLGTGYEQYF. The CDR3, as DNA: TGTGCCAGCACTCTCGGGACAGGCTACGAGCAGTACTTC.

In this sample, this clone turned up once. The chain links TRBV11-3 to TRBJ2-1, with 11 bases that match TRBD2. Germline CDR1 reads SGHNT; CDR2 reads YENEEA. With V trimmed by 5 bases and J by 6 bases, 6 bases remained unmatched. The CDR3 sequence is 15 residues long. Written as DNA, the CDR3 is TGTGCCAGCAGCGCACCCGGGACTAGCGGCAATGAGCAGTTCTTC. Encoded protein: CASSAPGTSGNEQFF. Combining the CDR3 with reference TRBV11-3 and TRBJ2-1 gives the whole variable domain EAGVVQSPRYKIIEKKQPVAFWCNPISGHNTLYWYLQNLGQGPELLIRYENEEAVDDSQLPKDRFSAERLKGVDSTLKIQPAELGDSAVYLCASSAPGTSGNEQFFGPGTRLTVL.

The chain carries TRBV5-1 and TRBJ1-1; no clear D. From germline, CDR1 is SGHRS and CDR2 YFSETQ. Trimming cost V 4 bases and J 0 bases, with 19 bases left between them. The CDR3 totals 17 residues. The CDR3 nucleotides read TGCGCCAGCAGCCCTTGGGTTCCGAGGTTCATGAACACTGAAGCTTTCTTT. Its protein is CASSPWVPRFMNTEAFF.

The rearrangement links TRBV2 to TRBJ2-3; TRBD1 is a possible D gene (6 bases). CDR1 and CDR2 (germline): SNHLY, FYNNEI. The CDR3 contains 13 residues. V gave up 8 bases and J gave up 3 bases, with 12 bases separating them. For the CDR3, the DNA is TGTGCCAGCCACAGGGACCCTACAGATACGCAGTATTTT. Translation gives CASHRDPTDTQYF.

This clone was detected only a few times. The rearrangement uses TRBV27 and TRBJ1-1; D might be TRBD1 (5 bases). V was trimmed by 2 bases and J by 4 bases, leaving 8 bases between them. The CDR3 consists of 13 residues. Per the germline V gene, CDR1 is MNHEY and CDR2 is SMNVEV (reference sequence). CDR3 amino acids: CASSLLGATEAFF. The CDR3 coding sequence is TGTGCCAGCAGTTTACTAGGGGCCACTGAAGCTTTCTTT.

V is TRBV6-5 and J is TRBJ1-3, with D hard to call. V shed 3 bases and J shed 3 bases, with 9 bases lying between them. Germline loops: CDR1 MNHEY, CDR2 SVGAGI. This CDR3 comprises 14 residues. The CDR3 spells CASSYGGSGNTIYF. CDR3 DNA sequence: TGTGCCAGCAGTTATGGAGGTAGTGGAAACACCATATATTTT.

The V gene is TRBV28, the J gene TRBJ2-2; 8 bases map to TRBD2. The CDR3 consists of 18 residues. Losses at the gene ends were 3 bases for V and 4 bases for J; bases not matched to a gene: 13. Germline loops: CDR1 MDHEN, CDR2 SYDVKM. The CDR3: CASSFPQGSGSGTGELFF. CDR3 nucleotides: TGTGCCAGCAGTTTCCCCCAAGGGAGCGGGAGTGGCACCGGGGAGCTGTTTTTT. The full variable domain, completed using reference TRBV28 and TRBJ2-2, is DVKVTQSSRYLVKRTGEKVFLECVQDMDHENMFWYRQDPGLGLRLIYFSYDVKMKEKGDIPEGYSVSREKKERFSLILESASTNQTSMYLCASSFPQGSGSGTGELFFGEGSRLTVL.

V is TRBV5-1 and J is TRBJ2-7; 7 nucleotides align to TRBD1. The J segment lost 2 bases and the V segment lost 3 bases, leaving 5 bases of the junction unmatched. Germline V gives CDR1 SGHRS, CDR2 YFSETQ. The CDR3 is 14 residues long. This CDR3 is CASSSNRGPYEQYF. CDR3 in DNA: TGCGCCAGCAGCTCCAACAGGGGTCCCTACGAGCAGTACTTC.

V and J are TRBV2 and TRBJ1-5; 11 bases match TRBD1. The CDR3 extends over 13 amino acids. The germline V gene encodes CDR1 SNHLY and CDR2 FYNNEI. V lost 4 bases, J lost 7 bases, and 0 bases stayed unmatched. CDR3 nucleotides: TGTGCCAGCAGTGGGGACAGGGGGCAGCCCCAGCATTTT. It codes for CASSGDRGQPQHF.

The chain joins TRBV4-1 to TRBJ2-7; a possible D gene is TRBD1 (6 bases). The CDR3 sequence is 15 residues long. The V gene's germline CDR1 is MGHRA and CDR2 YSYEKL. V shed 4 bases and J shed 2 bases, with 15 bases lying between them. The CDR3 nucleotides read TGCGCCAGCAGCCTACAGGGCGAAAATGCCTACGAGCAGTACTTC. Its protein product is CASSLQGENAYEQYF.

The chain joins TRBV27 to TRBJ1-2, with TRBD1 as a possible D gene (6 bases). The V and J ends lost 6 bases and 6 bases respectively, with 17 bases between them. The CDR3 has 14 residues. Per germline, CDR1 MNHEY and CDR2 SMNVEV (reference sequence). The CDR3 sequence: CASSQGAGENGYTF. As DNA, the CDR3 is TGTGCCAGCAGCCAAGGGGCAGGGGAAAATGGCTACACCTTC.

The chain carries TRBV19 and TRBJ2-3; tentatively, D is TRBD1 (6 bases). Germline loops: CDR1 LNHDA, CDR2 SQIVND (reference sequence). This CDR3 has 13 residues. V lost 9 bases to trimming and J lost 0 bases, with 10 bases between them. The CDR3: CASRGWSTDTQYF. CDR3 sequence (DNA): TGTGCCAGCAGGGGATGGAGCACAGATACGCAGTATTTT.